The clone carrying this TCR beta chain showed up many times. Antigen unknown. These data belong to a study of early T cells in non-severe SARS-CoV-2 infection. In the study overall: Chains were not paired, and sequencing was done on bulk RNA from unsorted whole blood.

V dropped 4 bases and J dropped 5 bases, with 15 bases sitting between them. The V gene's germline CDR1 is MNHEY and CDR2 SMNVEV (reference sequence). The CDR3 is 16 residues long. Attachment of unique molecular identifiers to individual cDNA molecules was performed. Each CDR3 protein gets one entry after TCRdb re-called the 5' RACE reads with MiXCR. Of about 30,000 distinct CDR3 sequences listed, less than 7.5% are singletons. Whole-study findings and limits: VDJdb-based matching was biased toward anti-spike CD8 responses and missed private and CD4 specificities.

The sequence was collected from an adult who was a healthcare worker with PCR-confirmed SARS-CoV-2 infection or an uninfected control (not recorded which). V is TRBV27 and J is TRBJ1-6, with a tentative D call TRBD1 (6 bases). The sample was whole blood. CDR3 sequence reads: CASSYVQGSHNSPLHF. In nucleotides, the CDR3 is TGTGCCAGCAGTTATGTTCAGGGGTCACATAATTCACCCCTCCACTTT.